This T cell receptor beta chain was obtained from a study of blood T cell repertoires in COVID-19. Study summary: T cells, B-cell-depleted T cells, or PBMCs provided the cDNA or gDNA that served as material.

As processed by the authors: The authors estimated nucleated cell counts from reference gene primer amplification. Clones were read by immunoSEQ multiplex PCR, and TCRdb kept only the in-frame ones, dropping some. That table furnishes V, J and clone size, whereas the DNA furnished D and trimming. The sample lists some 130,000 clones, about 86% occurring once. In this sample, this clone turned up once. Study members were between about 18 and 100 years old and lived in around 24 US regions. Cohort allocation depended upon clinical history that participants reported. Germline trimming cut 4 bases from V and 4 bases from J; bases unmatched to any gene: 4. The V gene's germline CDR1 is SGDLS and CDR2 YYNGEE. This CDR3 contains 14 residues.

The chain combines TRBV9 with TRBJ1-3, with 8 bases lining up with TRBD1. The receptor's source is a man aged 35 to 55 with acute COVID-19. Sequencing used PBMCs or T cells enriched from blood (not recorded which). CDR3 sequence: CASSPTGVGNTIYF. Written as DNA, the CDR3 is TGTGCCAGCAGCCCGACAGGGGTAGGAAACACCATATATTTT.